This TCR beta chain was sequenced during a study of human T cells and chemical hapten exposure. One entry per CDR3 protein, called by TCRdb with MiXCR from the RACE reads. Altogether about 380,000 distinct CDR3 sequences are present, 5.1% being singletons, with the ten largest covering 2.5% to 3%. Time point defined: pre-sensitization, week 0. Treatment meaning: therapeutic diphenylcyclopropenone sensitization with weekly scalp DPC. The total RNA was obtained from whole blood that was not fractionated. The CDR3 extends over 13 amino acids. The germline V gene has CDR1 KGHSH and CDR2 LQKENI. Trimming cost V 0 bases and J 5 bases, with 7 bases left between them. Findings of the study overall: It should be noted that donors had alopecia, so their immune response may differ from healthy people's. Expanded TCR counts at PT1 went up together with patch test score, a positive correlation.

This clonotype was seen a few times. The antigen remains unidentified. This chain links TRBV18 with TRBJ1-1, with a tentative D call TRBD1 (5 bases). The sample consisted of whole blood, taken in connection with sensitization to the hapten diphenylcyclopropenone (DPC). The clonotype was recovered from a woman aged 50 to 60 with alopecia areata. Some clones in this sample may be carry-over from other donors' samples. CDR3 nucleotide sequence: TGTGCCAGCTCACCACCGGGGCCGACTGAAGCTTTCTTT. Amino acid sequence: CASSPPGPTEAFF.